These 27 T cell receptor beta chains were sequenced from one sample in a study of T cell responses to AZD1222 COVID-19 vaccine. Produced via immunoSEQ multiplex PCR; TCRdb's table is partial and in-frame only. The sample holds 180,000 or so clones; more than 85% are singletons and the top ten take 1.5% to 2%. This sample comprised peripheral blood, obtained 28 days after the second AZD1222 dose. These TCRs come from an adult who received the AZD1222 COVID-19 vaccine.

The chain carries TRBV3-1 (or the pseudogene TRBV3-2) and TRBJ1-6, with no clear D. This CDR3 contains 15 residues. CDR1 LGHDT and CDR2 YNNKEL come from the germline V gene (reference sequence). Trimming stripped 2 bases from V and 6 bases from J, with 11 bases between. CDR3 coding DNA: TGTGCCAGCAGCCAAAGAGGGTATCCTAATTCACCCCTCCACTTT. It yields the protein CASSQRGYPNSPLHF.

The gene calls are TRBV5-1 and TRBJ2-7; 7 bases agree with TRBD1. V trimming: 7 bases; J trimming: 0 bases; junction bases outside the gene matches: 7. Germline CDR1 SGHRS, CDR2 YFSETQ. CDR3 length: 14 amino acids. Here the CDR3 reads CASGTTGTSYEQYF. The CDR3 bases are TGCGCCAGCGGGACGACAGGGACCTCCTACGAGCAGTACTTC.

CDR3 sequence reads: CASSMGQGLSYEQYF. The DNA of the CDR3 is TGTGCCAGTAGTATGGGACAGGGCCTCTCCTACGAGCAGTACTTC. The chain is built from TRBV19 and TRBJ2-7, with 9 nucleotides matching TRBD1. The V gene's germline CDR1 is LNHDA and CDR2 SQIVND (reference sequence). This CDR3 comprises 15 residues. V was clipped by 3 bases and J by 0 bases; unmatched bases: 3.

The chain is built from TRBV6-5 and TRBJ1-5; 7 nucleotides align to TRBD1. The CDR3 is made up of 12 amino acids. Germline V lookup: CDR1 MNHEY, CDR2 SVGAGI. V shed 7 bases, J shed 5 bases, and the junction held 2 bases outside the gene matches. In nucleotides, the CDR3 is TGTGCCAGCAATCAGGGGGATCAGCCCCAGCATTTT. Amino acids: CASNQGDQPQHF.

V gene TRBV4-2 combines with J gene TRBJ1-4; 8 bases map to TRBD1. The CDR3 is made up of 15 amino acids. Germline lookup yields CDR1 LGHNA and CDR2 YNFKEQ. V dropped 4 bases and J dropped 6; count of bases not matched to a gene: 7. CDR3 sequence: CASSPGGTGDEKLFF. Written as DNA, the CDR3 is TGTGCCAGCAGCCCTGGCGGGACAGGTGATGAAAAACTGTTTTTT.

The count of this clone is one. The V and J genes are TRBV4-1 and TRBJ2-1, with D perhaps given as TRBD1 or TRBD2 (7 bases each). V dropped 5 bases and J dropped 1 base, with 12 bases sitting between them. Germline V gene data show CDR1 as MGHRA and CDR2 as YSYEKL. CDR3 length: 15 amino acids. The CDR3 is CASSFQGGSYNEQFF. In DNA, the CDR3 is TGCGCCAGCAGCTTTCAGGGGGGGTCCTACAATGAGCAGTTCTTC.

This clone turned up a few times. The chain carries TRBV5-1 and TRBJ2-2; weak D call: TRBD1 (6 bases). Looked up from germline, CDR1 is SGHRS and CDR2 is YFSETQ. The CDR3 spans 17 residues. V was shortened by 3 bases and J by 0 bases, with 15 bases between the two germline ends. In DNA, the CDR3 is TGCGCCAGCAGCTCCGGCCACAGGGACGCGAACACCGGGGAGCTGTTTTTT. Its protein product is CASSSGHRDANTGELFF.

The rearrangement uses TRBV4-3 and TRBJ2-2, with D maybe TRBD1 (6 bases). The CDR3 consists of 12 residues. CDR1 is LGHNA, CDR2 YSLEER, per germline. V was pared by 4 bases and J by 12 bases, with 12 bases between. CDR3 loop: CASSLQGAKLFF. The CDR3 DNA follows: TGCGCCAGCAGCCTACAGGGTGCTAAGCTGTTTTTT.

The CDR3 DNA sequence: TGTGCCAGCAGTGAATCCCCGGGACAGGGCAGGGCCGGGGAGCTGTTTTTT. Protein: CASSESPGQGRAGELFF. The chain employs TRBV6-4 and TRBJ2-2; TRBD1 matches at 9 bases. V shed 3 bases, J shed 6 bases, and the junction held 11 bases outside the gene matches. Germline values: CDR1 MRHNA, CDR2 SNTAGT. The CDR3 spans 17 residues.

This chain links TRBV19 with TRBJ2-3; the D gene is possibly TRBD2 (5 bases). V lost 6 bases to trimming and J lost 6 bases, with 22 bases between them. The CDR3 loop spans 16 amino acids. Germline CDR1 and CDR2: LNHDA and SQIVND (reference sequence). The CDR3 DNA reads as TGTGCCAGTAGCCCGGGGAGCCCGGGTATTCGTGATACGCAGTATTTT. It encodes CASSPGSPGIRDTQYF.

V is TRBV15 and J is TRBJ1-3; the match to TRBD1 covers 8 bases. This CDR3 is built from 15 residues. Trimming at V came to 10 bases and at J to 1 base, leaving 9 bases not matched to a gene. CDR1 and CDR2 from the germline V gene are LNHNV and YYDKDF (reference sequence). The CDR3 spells CAIAPDRVSGNTIYF. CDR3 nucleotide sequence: TGTGCCATCGCCCCGGACAGGGTTTCTGGAAACACCATATATTTT.

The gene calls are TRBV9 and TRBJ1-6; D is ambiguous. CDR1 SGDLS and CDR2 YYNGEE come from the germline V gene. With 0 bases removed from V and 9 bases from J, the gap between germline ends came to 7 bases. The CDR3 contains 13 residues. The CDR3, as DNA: TGTGCCAGCAGCGTAGCTATGGTTTCACCCCTCCACTTT. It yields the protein CASSVAMVSPLHF.

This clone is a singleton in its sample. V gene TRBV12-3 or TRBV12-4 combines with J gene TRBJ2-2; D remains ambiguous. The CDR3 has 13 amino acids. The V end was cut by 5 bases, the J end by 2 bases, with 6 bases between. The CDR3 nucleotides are TGTGCCAGCAGTCCCTTTAACACCGGGGAGCTGTTTTTT. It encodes CASSPFNTGELFF.

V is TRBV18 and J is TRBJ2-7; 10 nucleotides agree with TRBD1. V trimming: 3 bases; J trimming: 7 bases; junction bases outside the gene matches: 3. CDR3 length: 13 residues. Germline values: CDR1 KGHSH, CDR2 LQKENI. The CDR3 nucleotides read TGTGCCAGCTCACCCGGGACAGGGGATGAGCAGTACTTC. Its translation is CASSPGTGDEQYF.

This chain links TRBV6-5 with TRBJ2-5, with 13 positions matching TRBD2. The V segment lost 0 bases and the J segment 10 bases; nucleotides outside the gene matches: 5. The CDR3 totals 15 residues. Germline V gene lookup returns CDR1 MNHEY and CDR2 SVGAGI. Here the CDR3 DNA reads TGTGCCAGCAGTTACTCCGGACTAGCGGGAGCATACCAGTACTTC. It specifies CASSYSGLAGAYQYF.

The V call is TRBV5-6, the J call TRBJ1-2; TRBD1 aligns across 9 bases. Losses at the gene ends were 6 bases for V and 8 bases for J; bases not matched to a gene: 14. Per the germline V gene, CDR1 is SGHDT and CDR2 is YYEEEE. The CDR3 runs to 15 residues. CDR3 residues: CASTLPGQGVSGYTF. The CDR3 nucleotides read TGTGCCAGCACGCTGCCGGGACAGGGCGTCTCAGGCTACACCTTC.

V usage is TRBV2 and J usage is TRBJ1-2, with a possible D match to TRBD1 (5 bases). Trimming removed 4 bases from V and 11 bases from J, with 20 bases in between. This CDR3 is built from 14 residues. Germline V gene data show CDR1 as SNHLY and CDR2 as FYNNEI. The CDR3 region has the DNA TGTGCCAGCAGTGCGCTTCTGGGGACGGAACAGTACACCTTC. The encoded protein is CASSALLGTEQYTF.

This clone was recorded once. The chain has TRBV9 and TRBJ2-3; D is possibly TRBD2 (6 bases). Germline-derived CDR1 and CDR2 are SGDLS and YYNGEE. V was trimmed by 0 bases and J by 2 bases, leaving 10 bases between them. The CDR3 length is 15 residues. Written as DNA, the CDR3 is TGTGCCAGCAGCGTAGAGGGCGGGATCACAGATACGCAGTATTTT. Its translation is CASSVEGGITDTQYF.

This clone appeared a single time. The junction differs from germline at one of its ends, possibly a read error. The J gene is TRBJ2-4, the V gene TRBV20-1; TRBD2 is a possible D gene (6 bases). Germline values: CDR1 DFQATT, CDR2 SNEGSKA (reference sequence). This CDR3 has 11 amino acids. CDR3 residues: CSASGSPTPHF. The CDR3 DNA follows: TGCAGTGCTAGCGGGAGCCCAACCCCGCACTTC.

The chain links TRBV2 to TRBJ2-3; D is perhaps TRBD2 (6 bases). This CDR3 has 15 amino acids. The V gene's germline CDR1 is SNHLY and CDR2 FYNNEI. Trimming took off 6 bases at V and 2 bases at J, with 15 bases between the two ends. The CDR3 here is CASRVLGGDTDTQYF. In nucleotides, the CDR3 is TGTGCCAGCAGGGTTCTGGGCGGGGACACAGATACGCAGTATTTT.

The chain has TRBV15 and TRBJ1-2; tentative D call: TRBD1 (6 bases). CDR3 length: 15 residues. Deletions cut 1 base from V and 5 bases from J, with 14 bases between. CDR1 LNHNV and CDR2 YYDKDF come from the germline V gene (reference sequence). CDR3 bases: TGTGCCACCAGCAGAGCGCCGGAGCAGGGGTATGGCTACACCTTC. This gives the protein CATSRAPEQGYGYTF.

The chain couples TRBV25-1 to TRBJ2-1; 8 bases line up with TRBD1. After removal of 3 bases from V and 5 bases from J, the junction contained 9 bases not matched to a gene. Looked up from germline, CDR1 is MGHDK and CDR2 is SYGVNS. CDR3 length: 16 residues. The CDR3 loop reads CASSESRGLIDNEQFF. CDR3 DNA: TGTGCCAGCAGTGAGTCCAGGGGGCTCATCGACAATGAGCAGTTCTTC. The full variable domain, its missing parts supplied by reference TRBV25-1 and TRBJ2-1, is EADIYQTPRYLVIGTGKKITLECSQTMGHDKMYWYQQDPGMELHLIHYSYGVNSTEKGDLSSESTVSRIRTEHFPLTLESARPSHTSQYLCASSESRGLIDNEQFFGPGTRLTVL.

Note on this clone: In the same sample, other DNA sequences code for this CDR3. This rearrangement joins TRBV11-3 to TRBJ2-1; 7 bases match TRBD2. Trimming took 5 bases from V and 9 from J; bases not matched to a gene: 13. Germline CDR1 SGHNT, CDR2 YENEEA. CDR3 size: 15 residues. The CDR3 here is CASSHRSTGGSEQFF. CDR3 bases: TGTGCCAGCAGCCACCGATCGACGGGGGGAAGTGAGCAGTTCTTC.

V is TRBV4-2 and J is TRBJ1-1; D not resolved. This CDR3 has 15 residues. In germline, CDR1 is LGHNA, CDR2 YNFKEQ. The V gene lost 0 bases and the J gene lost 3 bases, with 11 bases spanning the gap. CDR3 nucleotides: TGTGCCAGCAGCCAAGAGAAGGGCCGGGACACTGAAGCTTTCTTT. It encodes CASSQEKGRDTEAFF.

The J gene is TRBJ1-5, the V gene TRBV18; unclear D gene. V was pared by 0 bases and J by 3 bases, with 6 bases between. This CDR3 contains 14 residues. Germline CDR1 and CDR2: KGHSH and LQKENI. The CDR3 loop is CASSPPYNNQPQHF. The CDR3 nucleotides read TGTGCCAGCTCACCACCGTACAACAATCAGCCCCAGCATTTT.

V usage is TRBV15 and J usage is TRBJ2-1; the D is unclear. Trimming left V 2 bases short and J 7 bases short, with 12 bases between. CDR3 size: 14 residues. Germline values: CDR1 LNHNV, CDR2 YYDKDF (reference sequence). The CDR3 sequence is CATSRTPARNEQFF. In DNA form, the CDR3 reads TGTGCCACCAGCAGAACCCCGGCGAGGAATGAGCAGTTCTTC.

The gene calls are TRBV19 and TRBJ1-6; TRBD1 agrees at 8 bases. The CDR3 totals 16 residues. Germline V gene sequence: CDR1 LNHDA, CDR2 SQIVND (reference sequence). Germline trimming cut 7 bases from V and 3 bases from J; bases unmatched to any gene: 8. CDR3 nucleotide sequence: TGTGCCAGTACCCCGACAGGGGACTTCTATAATTCACCCCTCCACTTT. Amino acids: CASTPTGDFYNSPLHF.